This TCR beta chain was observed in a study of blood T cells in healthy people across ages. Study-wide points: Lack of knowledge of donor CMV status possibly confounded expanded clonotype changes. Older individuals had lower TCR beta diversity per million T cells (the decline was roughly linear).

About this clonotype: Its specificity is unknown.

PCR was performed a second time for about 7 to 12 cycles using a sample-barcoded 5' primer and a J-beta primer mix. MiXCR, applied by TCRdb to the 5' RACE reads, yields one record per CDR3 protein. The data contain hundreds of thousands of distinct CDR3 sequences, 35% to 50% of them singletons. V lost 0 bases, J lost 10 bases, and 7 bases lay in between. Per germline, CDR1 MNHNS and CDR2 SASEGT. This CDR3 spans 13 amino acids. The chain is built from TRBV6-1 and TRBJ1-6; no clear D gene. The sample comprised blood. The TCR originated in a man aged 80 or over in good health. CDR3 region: CASSEARRSPLHF. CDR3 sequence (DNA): TGTGCCAGCAGTGAAGCGCGAAGATCACCCCTCCACTTT.